This T cell receptor beta chain was sequenced in a study of blood T cell repertoires in COVID-19. Study-level information: The samples span acute and convalescent COVID-19 from the United States, Italy and Spain.

Germline V gene data show CDR1 as GTSNPN and CDR2 as SVGIG (reference sequence). This CDR3 has 12 residues. V lost 5 bases and J lost 4, with 8 bases in between. Profiling relied on immunoSEQ multiplex PCR, and the TCRdb table lists in-frame clones only, not all of them. The repertoire consists of approximately 200,000 clones, with 70% to 90% occurring once and the leading ten covering about 3.3%. Sequences were obtained from peripheral blood. This clonotype was sampled from a man in his 60s with acute or convalescent COVID-19. V and J are TRBV30 and TRBJ2-2, with D possibly TRBD1 on 6 matching bases. CDR3 sequence: CAWGRGTGELFF. The CDR3 DNA sequence: TGTGCCTGGGGCAGGGGCACCGGGGAGCTGTTTTTT.